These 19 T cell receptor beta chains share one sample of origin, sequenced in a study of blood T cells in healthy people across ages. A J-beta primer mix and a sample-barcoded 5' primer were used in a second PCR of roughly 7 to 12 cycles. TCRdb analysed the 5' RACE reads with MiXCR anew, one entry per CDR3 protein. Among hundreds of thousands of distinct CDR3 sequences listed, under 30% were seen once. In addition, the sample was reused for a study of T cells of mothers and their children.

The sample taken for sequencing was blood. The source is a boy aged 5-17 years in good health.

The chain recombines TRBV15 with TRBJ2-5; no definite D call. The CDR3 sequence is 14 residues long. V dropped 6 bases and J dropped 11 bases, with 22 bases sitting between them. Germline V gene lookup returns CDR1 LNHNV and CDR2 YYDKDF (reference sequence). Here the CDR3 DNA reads TGTGCCACCAGTCTCCTAAATGAAGGGTACAAGCAGTACTTC. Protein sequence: CATSLLNEGYKQYF.

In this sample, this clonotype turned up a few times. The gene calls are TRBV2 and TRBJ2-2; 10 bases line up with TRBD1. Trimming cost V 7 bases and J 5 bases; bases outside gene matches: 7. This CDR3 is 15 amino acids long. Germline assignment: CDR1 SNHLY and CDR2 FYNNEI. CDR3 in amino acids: CASTGTGEKTGELFF. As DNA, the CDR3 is TGTGCCAGCACCGGGACAGGGGAGAAAACCGGGGAGCTGTTTTTT.

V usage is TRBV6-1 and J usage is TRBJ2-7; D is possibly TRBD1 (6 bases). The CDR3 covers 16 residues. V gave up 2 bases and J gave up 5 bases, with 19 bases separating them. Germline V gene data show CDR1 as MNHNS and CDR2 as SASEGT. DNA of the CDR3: TGTGCCAGCAGTGAATGGAGACACAGGGATCTTGACGAGCAGTACTTC. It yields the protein CASSEWRHRDLDEQYF.

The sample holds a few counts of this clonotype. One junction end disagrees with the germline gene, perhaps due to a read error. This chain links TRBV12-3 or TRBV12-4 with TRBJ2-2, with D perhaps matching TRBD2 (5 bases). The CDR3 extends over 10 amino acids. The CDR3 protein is CASGAVELFF. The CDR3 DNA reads TGCGCCAGCGGTGCCGTGGAGCTGTTTTTT.

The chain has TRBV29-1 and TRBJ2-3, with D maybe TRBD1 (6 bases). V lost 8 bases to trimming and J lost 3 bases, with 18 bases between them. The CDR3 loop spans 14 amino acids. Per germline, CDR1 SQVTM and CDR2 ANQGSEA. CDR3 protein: CSHSYRERTDTQYF. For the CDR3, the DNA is TGCAGCCATAGCTACAGGGAGAGGACAGATACGCAGTATTTT.

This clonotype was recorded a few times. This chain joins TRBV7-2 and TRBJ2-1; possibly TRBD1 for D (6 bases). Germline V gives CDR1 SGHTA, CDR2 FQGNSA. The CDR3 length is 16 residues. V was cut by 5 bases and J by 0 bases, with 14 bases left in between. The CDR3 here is CASSLGSTGSYNEQFF. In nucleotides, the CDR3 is TGTGCCAGCAGCCTAGGTTCGACAGGCTCCTACAATGAGCAGTTCTTC.

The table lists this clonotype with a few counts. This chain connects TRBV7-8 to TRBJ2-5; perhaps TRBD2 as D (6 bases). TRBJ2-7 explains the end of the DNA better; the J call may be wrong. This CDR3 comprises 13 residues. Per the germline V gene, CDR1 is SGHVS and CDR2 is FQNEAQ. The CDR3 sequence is CASGEAVTYEQYF. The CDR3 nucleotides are TGTGCCAGCGGGGAGGCGGTTACCTACGAGCAGTACTTC.

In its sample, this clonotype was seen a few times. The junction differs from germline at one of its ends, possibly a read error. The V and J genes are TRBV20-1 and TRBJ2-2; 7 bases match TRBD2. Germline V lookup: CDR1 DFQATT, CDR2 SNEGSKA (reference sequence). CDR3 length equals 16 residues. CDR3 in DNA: TGCAGTGCTAGAGAGTCGGGGGGTCGTTTGGCCGGGGAGCTGTCTTTT. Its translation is CSARESGGRLAGELSF.

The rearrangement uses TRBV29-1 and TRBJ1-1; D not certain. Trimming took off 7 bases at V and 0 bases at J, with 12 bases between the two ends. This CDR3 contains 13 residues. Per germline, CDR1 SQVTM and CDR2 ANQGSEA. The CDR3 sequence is CSAARGMNTEAFF. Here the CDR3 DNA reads TGCAGCGCTGCGCGGGGTATGAACACTGAAGCTTTCTTT.

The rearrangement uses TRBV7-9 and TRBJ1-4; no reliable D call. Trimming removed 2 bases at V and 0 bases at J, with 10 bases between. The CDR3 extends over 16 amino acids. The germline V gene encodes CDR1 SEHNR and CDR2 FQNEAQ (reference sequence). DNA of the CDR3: TGTGCCAGCAGCTTAAGAATCGGAACAACTAATGAAAAACTGTTTTTT. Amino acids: CASSLRIGTTNEKLFF.

As DNA, the CDR3 is TGTGCCAGCAGCGTAGATGAACGCGCGAAATATAACTATGGCTACACCTTC. This encodes CASSVDERAKYNYGYTF. The chain carries TRBV9 and TRBJ1-2; D is uncertain. CDR1 SGDLS and CDR2 YYNGEE come from the germline V gene. This CDR3 has 17 amino acids. The V and J ends lost 0 bases and 1 base respectively, with 16 bases between them. Filled out from reference TRBV9 and TRBJ1-2, the complete variable domain reads DSGVTQTPKHLITATGQRVTLRCSPRSGDLSVYWYQQSLDQGLQFLIQYYNGEERAKGNILERFSAQQFPDLHSELNLSSLELGDSALYFCASSVDERAKYNYGYTFGSGTRLTVV.

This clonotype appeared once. CDR3 sequence: CASSASSGGSYEQYF. The CDR3 DNA reads TGCGCCAGCAGCGCTTCTAGCGGGGGATCCTACGAGCAGTACTTC. The gene calls are TRBV5-1 and TRBJ2-7, with TRBD2 matching 10 bases. Germline assignment: CDR1 SGHRS and CDR2 YFSETQ. This CDR3 has 15 amino acids. V dropped 4 bases and J dropped 1; count of bases not matched to a gene: 5. The entire variable domain, with the rest obtained from reference TRBV5-1 and TRBJ2-7, is as follows: KAGVTQTPRYLIKTRGQQVTLSCSPISGHRSVSWYQQTPGQGLQFLFEYFSETQRNKGNFPGRFSGRQFSNSRSEMNVSTLELGDSALYLCASSASSGGSYEQYFGPGTRLTVT.

CDR3 bases: TGTGCCAGCAGCGTAGGGGACCCTAACACTGAAGCTTTCTTT. Amino acid sequence: CASSVGDPNTEAFF. The chain uses TRBV9 and TRBJ1-1; D might be TRBD1 (5 bases). The CDR3 loop spans 14 amino acids. Germline CDR1 and CDR2: SGDLS and YYNGEE. Trimming shortened V by 0 bases and J by 2 bases, and 8 bases separated the two germline ends.

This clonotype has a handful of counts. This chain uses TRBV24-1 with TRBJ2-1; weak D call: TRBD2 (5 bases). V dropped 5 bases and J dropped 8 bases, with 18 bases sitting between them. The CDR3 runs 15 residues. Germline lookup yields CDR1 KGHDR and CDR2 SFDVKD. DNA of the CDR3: TGTGCCACCAGTGCCCGCCCCACGGGGATGGATGAGCAGTTCTTC. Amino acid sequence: CATSARPTGMDEQFF.

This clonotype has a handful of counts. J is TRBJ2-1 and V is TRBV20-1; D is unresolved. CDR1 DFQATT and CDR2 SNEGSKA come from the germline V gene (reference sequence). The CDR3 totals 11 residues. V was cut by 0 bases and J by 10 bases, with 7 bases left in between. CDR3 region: CSARDKTEQFF. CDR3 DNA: TGCAGTGCTAGAGATAAGACGGAGCAGTTCTTC.

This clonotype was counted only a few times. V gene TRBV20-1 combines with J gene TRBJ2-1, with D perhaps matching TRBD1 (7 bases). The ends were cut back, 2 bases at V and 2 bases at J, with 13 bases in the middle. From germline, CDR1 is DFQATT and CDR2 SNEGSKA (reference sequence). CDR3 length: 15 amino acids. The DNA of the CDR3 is TGCAGTGCTAGAAGACAGGGAGGACCCTACAATGAGCAGTTCTTC. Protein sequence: CSARRQGGPYNEQFF.

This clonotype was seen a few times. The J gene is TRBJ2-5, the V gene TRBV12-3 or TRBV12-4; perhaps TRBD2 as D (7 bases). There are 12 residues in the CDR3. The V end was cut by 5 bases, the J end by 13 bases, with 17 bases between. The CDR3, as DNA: TGTGCCAGCAGTCCCCGGGGGGCCTCAAGGTACTTC. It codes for CASSPRGASRYF.

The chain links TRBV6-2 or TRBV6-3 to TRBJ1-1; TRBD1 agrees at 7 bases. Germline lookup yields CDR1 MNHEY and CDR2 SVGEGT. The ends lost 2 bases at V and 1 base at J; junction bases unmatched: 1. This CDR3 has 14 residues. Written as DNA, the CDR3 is TGTGCCAGCAGTTACCGGGACAGGAACACTGAAGCTTTCTTT. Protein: CASSYRDRNTEAFF.

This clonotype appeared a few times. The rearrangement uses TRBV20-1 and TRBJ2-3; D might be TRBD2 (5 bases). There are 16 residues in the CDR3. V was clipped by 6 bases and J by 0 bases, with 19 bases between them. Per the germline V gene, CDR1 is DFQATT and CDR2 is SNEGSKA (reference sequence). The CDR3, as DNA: TGCAGTGCGGAAAGACCCCTCAAGCGGAGCACAGATACGCAGTATTTT. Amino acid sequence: CSAERPLKRSTDTQYF.